This record looks at one TCR beta chain sequence and its context. Antigen unknown. The data were obtained in a study of graft-versus-host responses after intestinal transplantation. Overall study findings and caveats: The highest levels of circulating GvH clones went along with early declines in HvG clones after transplant. Among recipient marrow samples, GvH clones were found; some appeared first in ileum or blood. Subjects displaying graft-donor T cell macrochimerism possessed elevated graft-versus-host to host-versus-graft clonal ratios inside allografts.

The CDR3 contains 15 residues. Germline CDR1 SGHAT, CDR2 FQNNGV. J was trimmed by 0 bases and V by 5 bases; bases with no gene match: 6. The data were produced by immunoSEQ multiplex PCR, yet TCRdb's version contains in-frame clones alone and is incomplete. In the table there are about 97,000 clones, about nine tenths of which are singletons. Sequenced here: unstimulated CD4+ T cells sorted from spleen or lymph node cells, sampled before transplant. The chain employs TRBV11-2 and TRBJ2-7, with 8 bases matching TRBD2. The source is a human donor who was the organ donor for an intestinal transplant. The CDR3: CASSVGLGVSYEQYF. Here the CDR3 DNA reads TGTGCCAGCAGCGTGGGACTAGGCGTCTCCTACGAGCAGTACTTC.